This TCR beta chain originates from a study of control samples from healthy donors and cancer patients. With 4 bases removed from V and 9 bases from J, the gap between germline ends came to 7 bases. From germline, CDR1 is LGHDT and CDR2 YNNKEL (reference sequence). The CDR3 contains 11 residues. This table comes from immunoSEQ multiplex PCR, and its TCRdb copy is limited to in-frame clones, with some not included. The profile shows roughly 130,000 clones, 85% to 95% of them singletons. This TCR came from a man aged 18 to 30 in good health. The chain uses TRBV3-1 (or the pseudogene TRBV3-2) and TRBJ2-1; D is unclear. Sequenced material: blood. Here the CDR3 DNA reads TGTGCCAGCAGCCGACTTTTTGAGCAGTTCTTC. This sequence encodes CASSRLFEQFF.